This T cell receptor beta chain comes out of a study of cytomegalovirus exposure and HLA in healthy donors. J gave up 6 bases and V 4 bases, and 4 bases lay outside the gene matches. The germline gives CDR1 SGHRS, CDR2 YFSETQ. This CDR3 is 14 amino acids long. In the PCR, 60 Vbeta and 13 Jbeta primers were used. Only in-frame clones appear in the TCRdb table, and some are missing; sequencing was by immunoSEQ multiplex PCR. The sample lists some 120,000 clones; 60% to 75% were seen once. Unrecorded immune exposure was likely among donors, who were nominally healthy when sampled. The TCR was taken from a woman aged 45-65 years in good health and CMV-seropositive. Sequencing was performed on PBMCs. The rearrangement links TRBV5-1 to TRBJ1-4, with 9 bases fitting TRBD1. CDR3 region: CASSRDRDYEKLFF. CDR3 sequence (DNA): TGCGCCAGCAGCAGGGACAGGGATTATGAAAAACTGTTTTTT.